The 27 T cell receptor beta chains in this list originate from one sample, sequenced in a study of CD8+CD57+ T cells in acquired aplastic anemia. According to the study, genomic DNA was the template for TCR beta VDJ and CDR3 profiling. TCRdb redid the calling of the reads with MiXCR, one entry per CDR3 protein. The table lists roughly 420,000 distinct CDR3 sequences, 60% to 80% of them singletons. Sequenced: sorted CD4+, CD8+, or CD8+CD57+ T cells (not recorded which) from PBMCs. The receptors were gathered from a human donor in good health, serving as a control.

This clonotype has ten or more counts. The chain recombines TRBV7-3 with TRBJ2-3; D possibly corresponds to TRBD1 (6 bases). Germline-derived CDR1 and CDR2 are SGHTA and FQGTGA. V was clipped by 4 bases and J by 0 bases, with 11 bases between them. CDR3 length: 15 residues. The CDR3 spells CASSSDRFSTDTQYF. The CDR3 region has the DNA TGTGCCAGCAGCTCCGACAGGTTTAGCACAGATACGCAGTATTTT.

Regarding this clonotype: This may come from a read error, since a much larger clone is one base off. The chain joins TRBV18 to TRBJ1-1; D not resolved. This CDR3 has 14 amino acids. Germline V CDR1 and CDR2: KGHSH, LQKENI. The ends were cut back, 1 base at V and 0 bases at J, with 6 bases in the middle. CDR3 in DNA: TGTGCCAGCTCACCACGCGGAGTGAACACTGAAGCTTTCTTT. It is translated as CASSPRGVNTEAFF.

The chain joins TRBV5-1 to TRBJ1-2, with D perhaps TRBD1 (6 bases). V lost 0 bases, J lost 6 bases, and 12 bases lay in between. There are 14 residues in the CDR3. Germline V gives CDR1 SGHRS, CDR2 YFSETQ. The CDR3 reads CASSLGGTSNGYTF. DNA for the CDR3: TGCGCCAGCAGCTTGGGTGGGACATCGAATGGCTACACCTTC.

The CDR3: CASSPPVGRGTQYF. The DNA for the CDR3 is TGCGCCAGCAGCCCCCCAGTAGGGCGGGGGACCCAGTACTTC. V and J are TRBV5-1 and TRBJ2-5, with TRBD2 as a possible D gene (6 bases). Trimming pared 4 bases from V and 7 bases from J, leaving 17 bases between. The CDR3 extends over 14 amino acids. Germline V lookup: CDR1 SGHRS, CDR2 YFSETQ. Drawing the rest from reference TRBV5-1 and TRBJ2-5, the complete variable domain is KAGVTQTPRYLIKTRGQQVTLSCSPISGHRSVSWYQQTPGQGLQFLFEYFSETQRNKGNFPGRFSGRQFSNSRSEMNVSTLELGDSALYLCASSPPVGRGTQYFGPGTRLLVL.

This sequence joins TRBV20-1 and TRBJ2-3; 9 bases are shared with TRBD1. Germline CDR1 is DFQATT and CDR2 is SNEGSKA (reference sequence). The J segment lost 5 bases and the V segment lost 6 bases, leaving 12 bases of the junction unmatched. There are 15 residues in the CDR3. The CDR3: CSATDRGNSLDTQYF. CDR3 DNA sequence: TGCAGTGCCACAGACAGGGGGAATTCACTAGATACGCAGTATTTT.

This clonotype appeared a few times. Relative to the germline gene, one junction end is altered; a read error may explain this. CDR3 bases: TGTGCCAGCAGTGGGACAGGGGGCAGCGGGGAGCTGGTTTTT. This translates into CASSGTGGSGELVF. The chain couples TRBV3-1 to TRBJ2-2; the match to TRBD1 covers 12 bases. The CDR3 covers 14 residues. CDR1 is LGHDT and CDR2 is YNNKEL in the germline V gene (reference sequence). The complete variable domain, with remaining parts taken from reference TRBV3-1 and TRBJ2-2, reads DTAVSQTPKYLVTQMGNDKSIKCEQNLGHDTMYWYKQDSKKFLKIMFSYNNKELIINETVPNRFSPKSPDKAHLNLHINSLELGDSAVYFCASSGTGGSGELVFGEGSRLTVL.

The chain joins TRBV5-6 to TRBJ2-7, with D tentatively TRBD1 (6 bases). V gave up 3 bases and J gave up 6 bases, with 13 bases separating them. The CDR3 is made up of 13 amino acids. Germline lookup yields CDR1 SGHDT and CDR2 YYEEEE. The CDR3 loop is CASSSDRTLEQYV. The CDR3 DNA reads as TGTGCCAGCAGCTCAGACAGGACCCTCGAGCAGTACGTC.

The chain uses TRBV20-1 and TRBJ1-2; D gene ambiguous. V shed 6 bases and J shed 8 bases, with 16 bases lying between them. Looked up from germline, CDR1 is DFQATT and CDR2 is SNEGSKA (reference sequence). The CDR3 runs 12 residues. The CDR3 reads CSARWASEGYTF. The CDR3 DNA sequence: TGCAGTGCCCGTTGGGCTAGCGAAGGCTACACCTTC.

Notes on this clonotype: This CDR3 fails to terminate in the conserved phenylalanine or tryptophan, so it likely reflects a read error. The chain recombines TRBV25-1 with TRBJ1-2; D uncertain. Per germline, CDR1 MGHDK and CDR2 SYGVNS. The CDR3 sequence is 13 residues long. V was pared by 3 bases and J by 4 bases, with 9 bases between. The CDR3 spells CASSDNVGYGYTL. The CDR3, as DNA: TGTGCCAGCAGTGACAACGTGGGCTATGGCTACACCCTC.

This chain joins TRBV2 and TRBJ2-1, with 8 positions matching TRBD2. Germline values: CDR1 SNHLY, CDR2 FYNNEI. The CDR3 consists of 17 residues. The ends lost 9 bases at V and 0 bases at J; junction bases unmatched: 13. CDR3 bases: TGTGCCAGTAGCGGTAGCGGGGCTTACTCCTCCTACAATGAGCAGTTCTTC. Translating it yields CASSGSGAYSSYNEQFF.

The chain carries TRBV11-2 and TRBJ1-2; the match to TRBD1 covers 8 bases. CDR3 size: 13 residues. Unmatched junction bases numbered 4, after V lost 2 bases and J lost 8 bases. CDR1 is SGHAT, CDR2 FQNNGV, per germline. For the CDR3, the DNA is TGTGCCAGCAGCTTAAAGGGGACAGGCGGCTACACCTTC. Its protein is CASSLKGTGGYTF.

This clonotype was picked up one time. The junction shows a germline mismatch at one end, possibly a read error. The chain joins TRBV2 to TRBJ2-2; D might be TRBD1 or TRBD2, each matching 7 bases. This CDR3 contains 13 residues. Germline V gives CDR1 SNHLY, CDR2 FYNNEI. The CDR3 spells CASIRGGTGEPFF. The CDR3 DNA reads as TGTGCCAGCATCAGGGGGGGGACCGGTGAGCCGTTTTTT.

This clonotype is labeled medium-sized. The CDR3 DNA sequence: TGTGCCAGTAGAGACAGCCAACTAAGTCCCCTCCACTTT. It specifies CASRDSQLSPLHF. The chain is built from TRBV2 and TRBJ1-6; weak D call: TRBD1 (5 bases). This CDR3 has 13 amino acids. Between the trimmed V and J ends, which lost 9 bases and 13 bases, there was a span of 19 bases. CDR1 and CDR2 from the germline V gene are SNHLY and FYNNEI. The full variable domain, its missing parts supplied by reference TRBV2 and TRBJ1-6, is EPEVTQTPSHQVTQMGQEVILRCVPISNHLYFYWYRQILGQKVEFLVSFYNNEISEKSEIFDDQFSVERPDGSNFTLKIRSTKLEDSAMYFCASRDSQLSPLHFGNGTRLTVT.

Details on this clonotype: A junction end diverges from the germline sequence, so it may reflect a read error. The chain joins TRBV10-2 to TRBJ2-3; 7 positions agree with TRBD2. CDR3 length equals 12 residues. Germline CDR1 reads WSHSY; CDR2 reads SAAADI. The CDR3 sequence is CSIKVAGDTQYF. CDR3 sequence (DNA): TGTAGTATCAAAGTAGCGGGAGATACGCAGTATTTT.

To note about this clonotype: Germline and junction disagree at one end, which may indicate a read error. This chain joins TRBV7-2 and TRBJ1-3; TRBD1 aligns across 9 bases. This CDR3 has 14 amino acids. CDR1 SGHTA and CDR2 FQGNSA come from the germline V gene. As DNA, the CDR3 is TGTGCCAGCAGCTGGCCCGGGGACAGGGCAGATACGCAGTTT. This codes for CASSWPGDRADTQF. Using reference TRBV7-2 and TRBJ1-3 for the parts outside the CDR3, the full variable domain is GAGVSQSPSNKVTEKGKDVELRCDPISGHTALYWYRQSLGQGLEFLIYFQGNSAPDKSGLPSDRFSAERTGGSVSTLTIQRTQQEDSAVYLCASSWPGDRADTQFGEGSWLTVV.

Notes on this clonotype: One end of the junction varies from germline; a read error may be responsible. The chain carries TRBV15 and TRBJ1-2, with 8 bases identical to TRBD1. Per germline, CDR1 LNHNV and CDR2 YYDKDF (reference sequence). This CDR3 contains 18 residues. The CDR3 DNA reads TGTGCCACCAGCAGAGAGTCGGACAGGGAGTACTGGGACTATGGCTGCACCTTC. Residues: CATSRESDREYWDYGCTF.

The chain is built from TRBV20-1 and TRBJ1-1; maybe TRBD1 (6 bases). The CDR3 spans 13 residues. CDR1 DFQATT and CDR2 SNEGSKA come from the germline V gene (reference sequence). CDR3 loop: CSAPDRRNYEAFF. The CDR3 nucleotides are TGCAGCGCTCCCGACAGGCGGAACTATGAAGCTTTCTTT.

This clonotype was detected only a few times. This chain links TRBV29-1 with TRBJ2-6; 7 bases align to TRBD1. Trimming removed 6 bases from V and 4 bases from J; junction bases left unmatched: 6. The CDR3 is made up of 14 amino acids. CDR1 is SQVTM and CDR2 is ANQGSEA in the germline V gene. The CDR3 spells CSVSTGNGANVLTF. CDR3 sequence (DNA): TGCAGCGTCTCGACAGGGAACGGGGCCAACGTCCTGACTTTC.

The chain is built from TRBV7-2 and TRBJ2-3, with D tentatively TRBD1 or TRBD2 (5 bases each). Trimming pared 5 bases from V and 9 bases from J, leaving 27 bases between. The CDR3 length is 17 residues. Per the germline V gene, CDR1 is SGHTA and CDR2 is FQGNSA. CDR3 DNA sequence: TGTGCCAGCAGCCAGGCACGTTACGGGCAGGACTCAGGGACGCAGTATTTT. Translation: CASSQARYGQDSGTQYF. The variable domain in full, completed from reference TRBV7-2 and TRBJ2-3, reads GAGVSQSPSNKVTEKGKDVELRCDPISGHTALYWYRQSLGQGLEFLIYFQGNSAPDKSGLPSDRFSAERTGGSVSTLTIQRTQQEDSAVYLCASSQARYGQDSGTQYFGPGTRLTVL.

To note about this clonotype: One end of the junction varies from germline; a read error may be responsible. The rearrangement joins TRBV4-3 to TRBJ2-1, with 9 bases fitting TRBD1. The CDR3 is 15 residues long. The germline gives CDR1 LGHNA, CDR2 YSLEER. The CDR3 protein is CASSQEAGQGGQPQF. CDR3 nucleotide sequence: TGCGCCAGCAGCCAAGAAGCGGGACAGGGAGGTCAGCCCCAGTTC.

The table lists this clonotype with a few counts. It may be a read error: a sequence one base away is much more abundant. It is likely a read error, because the conserved phenylalanine at the end of the CDR3 is missing. V and J are TRBV19 and TRBJ1-5; 8 bases are shared with TRBD1. Germline V gives CDR1 LNHDA, CDR2 SQIVND (reference sequence). The CDR3 runs to 14 residues. V was clipped by 5 bases and J by 2 bases; unmatched bases: 2. The CDR3 DNA sequence: TGTGCCAGTAGTTCAGGGGGCCGCAATCAGCCCCAGCATTCT. Its protein product is CASSSGGRNQPQHS.

A remark on this clonotype: No conserved phenylalanine or tryptophan is present at the end of the CDR3, so a read error is the likely explanation. The limits of the CDR3 on the DNA are not certain, so only TCRdb's listed CDR3 is given. The chain carries TRBV19 and TRBJ1-2; TRBD1, as called in the table, went unchecked against the DNA. Germline CDR1 and CDR2: LNHDA and SQIVND (reference sequence). The length of the CDR3 is 16 amino acids, counting both ends. The CDR3: CASRPGVYGYTFGSAI.

This clonotype was detected only once. The CDR3 spells CASRSTGVGAFF. Here the CDR3 DNA reads TGTGCCAGCAGGTCGACCGGGGTTGGAGCTTTCTTT. This chain connects TRBV6-1 to TRBJ1-1; no clear D gene. Germline V lookup: CDR1 MNHNS, CDR2 SASEGT. CDR3 length: 12 amino acids. V lost 6 bases and J lost 10, with 15 bases in between.

This clonotype occurred many times. Written as DNA, the CDR3 is TGTGCCAGCAGTTACTCATCACGCCGCGACACTGAAGCTTTCTTT. Translation gives CASSYSSRRDTEAFF. This chain links TRBV6-5 with TRBJ1-1; no definite D call. The ends were cut back, 0 bases at V and 3 bases at J, with 11 bases in the middle. This CDR3 contains 15 residues. Germline V gene lookup returns CDR1 MNHEY and CDR2 SVGAGI.

A single count supports this clonotype. V and J are TRBV7-2 and TRBJ1-1, with D perhaps matching TRBD1 (6 bases). From germline, CDR1 is SGHTA and CDR2 FQGNSA. Trimming stripped 6 bases from V and 6 bases from J, with 23 bases between. The CDR3 sequence is 16 residues long. CDR3 residues: CASSYGGRRLNAEAFF. The CDR3 DNA follows: TGTGCCAGCAGTTACGGGGGGCGCCGATTAAACGCTGAAGCTTTCTTT. The full variable domain, in which reference TRBV7-2 and TRBJ1-1 provide the parts outside the CDR3, is GAGVSQSPSNKVTEKGKDVELRCDPISGHTALYWYRQSLGQGLEFLIYFQGNSAPDKSGLPSDRFSAERTGGSVSTLTIQRTQQEDSAVYLCASSYGGRRLNAEAFFGQGTRLTVV.

In regard to this clonotype: This is likely a read error, given that the CDR3 carries no conserved phenylalanine or tryptophan at its end. The limits of the CDR3 on the DNA are not certain, so only TCRdb's listed CDR3 is given. The genes are TRBV7-4 and TRBJ2-7; the D call TRBD2 from the table was never checked on the DNA. The germline gives CDR1 SGHVT, CDR2 SQSDAQ. The CDR3 length equals 13 residues, ends included. The CDR3 sequence is CASSLGGIYGLCS.

This clonotype was counted at least ten times. The chain joins TRBV5-1 to TRBJ2-7; 7 nucleotides line up with TRBD1. CDR1 SGHRS and CDR2 YFSETQ come from the germline V gene. V shed 5 bases and J 6 bases; nucleotides not matched to a gene: 11. The CDR3 totals 14 residues. The CDR3 DNA is TGCGCCAGCAGTTTAGCTGACAGGGCAGGCGAGCAGTACTTC. It yields the protein CASSLADRAGEQYF. Supplemented by reference TRBV5-1 and TRBJ2-7, the full variable domain reads KAGVTQTPRYLIKTRGQQVTLSCSPISGHRSVSWYQQTPGQGLQFLFEYFSETQRNKGNFPGRFSGRQFSNSRSEMNVSTLELGDSALYLCASSLADRAGEQYFGPGTRLTVT.